This T cell receptor beta chain was identified during a study of PD-L1 blockade in urothelial cancer. About the research overall: Atezolizumab was started by patients in the mid-2010s at 1,200 mg intravenously every 3 weeks. The median T cell count in blood samples was some 140,000.

Time point given: peripheral blood 6 weeks after treatment start. Sample numbers ranged from 1 to 8 per patient, encompassing pretreatment and on-treatment collections. This CDR3 is 15 amino acids long. Losses at the gene ends were 3 bases for V and 7 bases for J; bases not matched to a gene: 8. Germline CDR1 reads LNHDA; CDR2 reads SQIVND (reference sequence). The investigators introduced synthetic TCR analog templates into each PCR as spikes. Produced via immunoSEQ multiplex PCR; TCRdb's table is partial and in-frame only. The sample lists approximately 79,000 clones; under 95% were seen once. The sequencing used PBMCs, collected around atezolizumab (anti-PD-L1) treatment. This receptor was obtained from a woman of 80 years or more with urothelial cancer. The chain joins TRBV19 to TRBJ2-3, with 9 bases aligning to TRBD1. The CDR3 here is CASSISGQGLYTQYF. The CDR3 coding sequence is TGTGCCAGTAGTATTTCCGGACAGGGGTTGTATACGCAGTATTTT.